This T cell receptor beta chain was recovered during a study of response to subunit inactivated influenza vaccine. TCRdb passed the RT-PCR reads through MiXCR, listing each CDR3 protein once. The sample shows roughly 570,000 distinct CDR3 sequences, 13% to 15% of them seen only once. General observations from the study: The authors proposed limited new T cell recruitment per seasonal influenza vaccination.

The CDR3 covers 15 residues. Germline V CDR1 and CDR2: MGHDK, SYGVNS. Deletions cut 1 base from V and 5 bases from J, with 15 bases between. This clonotype appeared a few times. Its antigen is not known. The TCR was taken from a man between 50 and 59 years old who received an inactivated influenza vaccine. This rearrangement joins TRBV25-1 to TRBJ2-7; D is ambiguous. The material was PBMCs from blood, obtained 11 to 12 days after vaccination. This CDR3 reads CASSESLIVGDEQYF. The CDR3 DNA is TGTGCCAGCAGTGAATCCCTGATCGTCGGTGACGAGCAGTACTTC.